The source of this T cell receptor (beta chain) is a study of blood T cells in healthy people across ages. Study-wide results and limits: As age increased, TCR beta diversity per million T cells fell in a roughly linear fashion. The diversity estimates, figures obtained from one million T cells, were considered underestimates.

The study isolated at least 7 million PBMCs from each sample. Remarks on this clonotype: What it binds is not known.

The CDR3 contains 14 residues. Trimming stripped 5 bases from V and 6 bases from J, with 17 bases between. The V gene's germline CDR1 is SEHNR and CDR2 FQNEAQ (reference sequence). A J-beta primer mix and a sample-barcoded 5' primer were used in a second PCR of roughly 7 to 12 cycles. Each CDR3 protein gets one entry after TCRdb re-called the 5' RACE reads with MiXCR. The table has 1.5 million to 2 million distinct CDR3 sequences, 30% to 40% seen once; the top ten hold roughly 23%. This receptor was obtained from a human donor in good health. Sequenced sample: blood. The chain couples TRBV7-9 to TRBJ2-7; no clear D gene. The CDR3 spells CASSLGGSQSEQYF. The CDR3 coding sequence is TGTGCCAGCAGCCTCGGTGGCAGCCAAAGCGAGCAGTACTTC.